This T cell receptor beta chain is drawn from a study of blood T cells in healthy people across ages. No fewer than 5.5 micrograms of total RNA were isolated from every sample. The CDR3 runs to 15 residues. J lost 6 bases, V lost 1 base, and 5 bases had no gene match. Germline CDR1 SGHDN, CDR2 FVKESK. Only a few counts were recorded for this clonotype. Primers used in a second PCR of roughly 7 to 12 cycles were a sample-barcoded 5' primer and a J-beta primer mix. A template-switch adaptor that had 12 random nucleotides put a tag on each cDNA molecule. From the 5' RACE reads, TCRdb called clonotypes with MiXCR, one entry per CDR3 protein. The sample holds around 1,000,000 distinct CDR3 sequences, under 30% seen once. The data also belong to a second study, concerning T cells of mothers and their children.

The chain is built from TRBV14 and TRBJ2-1, with 8 bases matching TRBD1. The sequenced sample was blood. The TCR sequence derives from a girl aged 2-10 years in good health. CDR3 region: CASSQVTGEVNEQFF. In nucleotides, the CDR3 is TGTGCCAGCAGCCAAGTGACAGGGGAAGTCAATGAGCAGTTCTTC.